This T cell receptor (beta chain) was documented in a study of patients and donors after allogeneic stem cell transplantation. Germline V lookup: CDR1 KGHSH, CDR2 LQKENI. The CDR3 totals 10 residues, both ends included. This clonotype was seen more than once but under ten times. The conserved phenylalanine or tryptophan normally closing the CDR3 is absent here, so this likely arose from a read error. Because the CDR3's place on the DNA is in doubt, the DNA is left out and the CDR3 is given as listed by TCRdb. TCRdb recomputed calls from the RT-PCR reads with MiXCR, one row per CDR3 protein. The data show 150,000 to 200,000 distinct CDR3 sequences, with 30% seen just once and 3.2% held by the top ten.

The chain has TRBV18 and TRBJ1-1. The clonotype originates from a human donor who was either an allogeneic HSCT recipient or a stem cell or donor lymphocyte infusion donor (not recorded which). It is not recorded whose cells these are; they may come from a transplant donor. Sequenced: blood, either unsorted or a sorted T cell fraction (not recorded which). The CDR3 sequence is CASSPTGTQG.